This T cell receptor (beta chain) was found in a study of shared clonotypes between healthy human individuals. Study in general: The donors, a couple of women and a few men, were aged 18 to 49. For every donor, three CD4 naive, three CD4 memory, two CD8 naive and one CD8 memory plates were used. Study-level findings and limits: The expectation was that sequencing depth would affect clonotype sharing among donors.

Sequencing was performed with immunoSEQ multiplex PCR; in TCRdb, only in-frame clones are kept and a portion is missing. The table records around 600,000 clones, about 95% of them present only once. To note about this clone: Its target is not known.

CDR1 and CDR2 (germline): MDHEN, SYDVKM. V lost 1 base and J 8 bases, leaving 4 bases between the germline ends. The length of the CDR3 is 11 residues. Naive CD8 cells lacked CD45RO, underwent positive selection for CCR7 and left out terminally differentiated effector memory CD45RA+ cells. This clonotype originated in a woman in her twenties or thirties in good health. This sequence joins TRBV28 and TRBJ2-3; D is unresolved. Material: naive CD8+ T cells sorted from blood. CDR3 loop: CASSLYPTQYF. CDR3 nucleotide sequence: TGTGCCAGCAGTTTATACCCTACGCAGTATTTT.